A single T cell receptor beta chain is shown here with its context. It lacks a known antigen. Base qualities are not at hand, and no much larger clone is one base apart. This sample includes further DNA sequences coding for the same CDR3. This entry comes from a study of cytomegalovirus exposure and HLA in healthy donors (dated by TCRdb to about 2017). Regarding the complete study: According to an earlier analysis of a few hundred of the donors, some 180 million T cells yielded over 90 million unique TCR beta sequences and more than 250 Gb of sequence data. Roughly 300 gigabases of sequencing data and tens of millions of unique TCR sequences were included in an early release covering about 620 HLA-typed donors. Of the 398 genotyped donors, approximately 82% fell in the genetic ancestry cluster associated with self-reported Caucasian donors. The study aimed to test whether cataloging public T cell receptors could reveal signatures of past pathogen exposure. The study used immunosequencing to profile the T cell repertoires of several hundred subjects and linked those repertoires to cytomegalovirus serostatus. Besides the first cohort of more than 650 subjects, a separate validation cohort made up of over 100 different subjects was used. To predict cytomegalovirus infection status, the study brought together high-throughput TCR immunosequencing, statistical association of individual TCRs with disease status, and machine learning. A later analysis re-examined previously published TCR beta repertoires from roughly 720 donors and added high-resolution HLA genotyping to investigate patterns of TCR occurrence. Rather than drawing on any new phenotypic data, the later analysis identified candidate immune exposures from TCR beta sequences and the way those sequences occurred across donors. An earlier analysis of 450 to 750 of the donors used high-throughput TCR beta sequencing to judge whether each TCR beta V gene segment behaved as functional or pseudogenic. Donor age, sex, ethnicity and CMV serostatus were compiled together with the repertoire data. Genome-wide SNP genotypes for about three fifths of the roughly 670 donors were used in a later genetic analysis, which treated that subset as a discovery cohort. Every repertoire in the discovery cohort had been generated on one and the same sequencing platform. HLA typing included class I and class II loci at four-digit resolution. The number of typed donors differed by locus: roughly 629-640 for A, B, C, DRB1 and DQB1; 522 for DQA1; around 580 for DPA1; and around 490 for DPB1. Roughly 5 DR-DQ haplotypes were handled as single units for association and clustering, since linkage in the cohort was strong. On average, roughly 250,000 unique TCR beta nucleotide sequences were sequenced per donor among 350 to 400 genotyped donors of the cohort, with roughly 18% of those sequences being non-productive.

In total, roughly 710 healthy bone marrow donors made up the cohort. At the time of sampling, all cohort members were nominally healthy, though unrecorded immune exposures were likely present. The donor was CMV seropositive and was included in the group of around 300 seropositive cohort members. A peripheral blood sample was provided by each donor, and peripheral blood mononuclear cells were used for TCR beta sequencing. The Qiagen DNeasy Blood Extraction Kit was used to extract genomic DNA from the blood cell samples. The method behind the library was the immunoSEQ multiplex PCR assay. A mixture of 60 forward primers for TCR Vbeta segments and 13 reverse primers for TCR Jbeta segments was used in the multiplex PCR. A multiplex PCR assay on genomic DNA amplified the CDR3 region of rearranged TCR beta genes. On the Illumina HiSeq System, the amplified TCR beta libraries were sequenced as 87-base-pair reads. The authors' pipeline ran thus. Across the 670 or so repertoires, a later analysis counted roughly 77 million unique TCR beta chains, roughly 11 million of which were shared by at least two donors. To remove PCR and sequencing errors, raw reads were error-corrected and collapsed into unique sequences using a nearest-neighbor algorithm that merged closely related sequences. To assign V, D and J gene segments, CDR3 sequences were aligned to IMGT reference sequences. Each retained sequence needed at least a six-nucleotide match to both a V gene segment and a J gene segment. Rearrangements were called productive when the CDR3 lacked stop codons and stayed in frame with V and J; all others were non-productive. Following IMGT convention, CDR3 was defined as the stretch from the second conserved V-encoded cysteine to the conserved J-encoded phenylalanine. The earlier analysis of about 610 of the donors excluded any sequence lacking an unambiguous match to a single V gene segment. In an earlier analysis of some 590 of the donors, a V segment was called functional when productive rearrangements were above 56.7%, and segregating when the standard deviation between donors exceeded 5%. A statistical classification framework was built for diagnosing cytomegalovirus status from the catalog of TCR beta chain sequences. In a later analysis, V and J genes were assigned by comparing TCR nucleotide sequences against IMGT/GENE-DB human TR gene sequences. A later analysis assigned CDR3 sequences and most-parsimonious VDJ recombination scenarios with the TCRdist pipeline. In a later analysis, each TCR beta chain was defined by its CDR3 amino acid sequence together with its V-gene family, and reads without a unique V-gene family were excluded. A later analysis removed several hundred highly shared, low-generation-probability nucleotide sequences to deal with suspected cross-contamination and a sequencing artifact. In a later analysis, a clonal expansion index was calculated for each public chain from normalized within-repertoire ranks of inferred template counts. In a later analysis, generation probabilities were computed using a VDJ recombination model fitted to out-of-frame rearrangements, and the results were checked against IGoR. In a later analysis, hypergeometric tests were used to score TCR-TCR, TCR-HLA and TCR-CMV co-occurrence, with a repertoire-size bias correction applied to TCR pairs. A later analysis estimated false discovery rates by permuting HLA or CMV assignments 20 times. In a later analysis, co-occurring TCRs were grouped using DBSCAN, and TCRdist sequence similarity was added for clustering within HLA-allele-positive subsets. For co-occurrence clustering, repertoires with fewer than 30,000 or more than 120,000 public chains were excluded, along with about five repertoires with anomalous nucleotide sharing. TCRdb holds this immuneACCESS table with in-frame rearrangements only. Some clones are missing; in checked studies, unresolved V genes explain under half, and the rest has no known cause. V and J calls and clone size come straight from that table; D and trimming were deduced from the DNA. The sample has 200,000 or so clones on record, about four fifths of them singletons. In total, the top ten clones hold roughly 6% of the sample.

What the research found in general, with its limitations: In a later analysis, HLA-associated TCR beta chains showed more clonal expansion and lower generation probabilities than non-associated chains that were equally common. CMV serostatus was the only immune exposure information available for the cohort. The 87-base-pair reads could not distinguish some IMGT-functional V segments, including TRBV6-2 and TRBV6-3, so those segments were excluded. A later analysis reported that several top co-occurrence clusters appeared linked to parvovirus B19, influenza, CMV and Epstein-Barr virus. In a later analysis, around 15,000 TCR beta sequences were associated with specific HLA alleles at a false discovery rate of 0.05. Some 16 rarely observed V segments, including chromosome 9 orphons, were excluded from the earlier analysis of several hundred of the donors because counts were too low. The presence/absence analyses assumed that sequencing depth was roughly uniform across donors, and that assumption may not be true. A cluster of highly shared sequence variants was judged likely to be a technical artifact of the sequencing pipeline. According to a later analysis, most CMV-associated TCR beta chains appeared to be HLA-restricted, and the HLA associations seemed to be driven largely by CMV exposure. Most TCR sequences were observed very rarely across donors, whereas some public TCRs were present in many individuals. A further reported finding was that TCR beta sequences accurately predicted the HLA-A and HLA-B alleles for most subjects in the first cohort. In vitro tests confirmed that three of the cytomegalovirus-associated TCR beta chains recognize cytomegalovirus antigens. Because HLA typing was unavailable for some donors at each locus, only the typed subset was used in association tests. Broadly in line with IMGT annotations, most TCR beta V segments showed up in productive rearrangements about 87% or about 30% of the time in an earlier analysis of several hundred of the donors. In the study, approximately 160 TCR beta chains were listed as associated with cytomegalovirus. The authors suggested that the approach could potentially be extended to other disease states and immunological phenotypes. Linkage disequilibrium might explain the correlated functional status among segregating V segments, but an unknown experimental factor could not be ruled out. The classifier was reported to diagnose cytomegalovirus status with high specificity and sensitivity in both the original cohort and the validation cohort. The cohort was sequenced for TCR beta chains only, and without alpha or paired-chain data the features that could be detected were limited. Compared with the approximately 710-donor mean, donors in an Asian-associated ancestry cluster had fewer N-insertions in productive TCRs, according to a later genetic analysis. An association between a missense DCLRE1C variant and V-gene and J-gene trimming of TCR beta chains was found in a later genetic analysis and replicated in an independent cohort. According to a later analysis, TCR association rates differed among HLA loci, with DRB1 alleles showing the most associated TCRs and HLA-C alleles showing the fewest. Assigning TCR associations to individual alleles was difficult when HLA alleles, especially DR and DQ, strongly co-occurred.

V lost 5 bases and J lost 5 bases; the stretch between them is 9 bases long. The CDR3, cysteine through phenylalanine, is 12 amino acids long. Only the CDR3 region is kept as DNA, spanning 36 bases read in frame from base 1. For CDR1 and CDR2, the germline V gene lists MDHEN and SYDVKM. The sequence derives from a woman aged 25 to 39 in good health and CMV-seropositive. The rearranged chain carries TRBV28 and TRBJ1-2, with the D gene not clear enough to name. Sequencing was performed on PBMCs. The DNA reads as follows: TGTGCCAGCAGTCCTGGCCGATATGGCTACACCTTC. Translated, it gives CASSPGRYGYTF.